Sequencing of this TCR beta chain was carried out in a study of T cells in Graves' hyperthyroidism and ophthalmopathy. This clonotype was counted a few times. The antigen is not known. TCR beta CDR3 regions were amplified from RNA. First-round RT-PCR targeting the TCR CDR3 was performed with the HTBI primer set. In TCRdb, the multiplex PCR reads were re-called with MiXCR into one record per CDR3 protein. The top ten clones hold around a third of a sample with approximately 690,000 distinct CDR3 sequences, 20% to 25% of them seen once. Whole-study findings and limits: By a 13 V-J model, ophthalmopathy was set apart from stable hyperthyroidism.

V lost 2 bases to trimming and J lost 3 bases; unmatched junction nucleotides: 6. The V gene's germline CDR1 is ENHRY and CDR2 SYGVKD. The length of the CDR3 is 16 residues. The sequence was collected from a man aged 25 to 45 with Graves' ophthalmopathy. Sequenced material: blood. V gene TRBV10-3 combines with J gene TRBJ2-3, with 9 bases identical to TRBD2. The CDR3 region has the DNA TGTGCCATCAGTGAGAGGCGGGAGGGCCTTACAGATACGCAGTATTTT. Protein product: CAISERREGLTDTQYF.